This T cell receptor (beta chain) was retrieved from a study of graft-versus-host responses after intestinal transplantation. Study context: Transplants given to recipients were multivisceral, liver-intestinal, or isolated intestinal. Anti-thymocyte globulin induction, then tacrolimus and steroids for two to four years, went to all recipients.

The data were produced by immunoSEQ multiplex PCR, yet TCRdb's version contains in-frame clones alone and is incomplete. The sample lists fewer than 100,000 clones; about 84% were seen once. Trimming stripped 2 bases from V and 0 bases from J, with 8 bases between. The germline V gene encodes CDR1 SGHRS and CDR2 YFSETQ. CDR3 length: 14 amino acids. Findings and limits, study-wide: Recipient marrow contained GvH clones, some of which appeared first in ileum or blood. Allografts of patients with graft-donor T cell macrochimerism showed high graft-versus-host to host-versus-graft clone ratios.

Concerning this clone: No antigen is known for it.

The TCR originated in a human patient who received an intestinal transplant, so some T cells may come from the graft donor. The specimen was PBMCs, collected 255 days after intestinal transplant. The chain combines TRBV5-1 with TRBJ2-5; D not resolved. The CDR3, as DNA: TGCGCCAGCAGCTTAGTCGGGTACCAAGAGACCCAGTACTTC. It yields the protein CASSLVGYQETQYF.